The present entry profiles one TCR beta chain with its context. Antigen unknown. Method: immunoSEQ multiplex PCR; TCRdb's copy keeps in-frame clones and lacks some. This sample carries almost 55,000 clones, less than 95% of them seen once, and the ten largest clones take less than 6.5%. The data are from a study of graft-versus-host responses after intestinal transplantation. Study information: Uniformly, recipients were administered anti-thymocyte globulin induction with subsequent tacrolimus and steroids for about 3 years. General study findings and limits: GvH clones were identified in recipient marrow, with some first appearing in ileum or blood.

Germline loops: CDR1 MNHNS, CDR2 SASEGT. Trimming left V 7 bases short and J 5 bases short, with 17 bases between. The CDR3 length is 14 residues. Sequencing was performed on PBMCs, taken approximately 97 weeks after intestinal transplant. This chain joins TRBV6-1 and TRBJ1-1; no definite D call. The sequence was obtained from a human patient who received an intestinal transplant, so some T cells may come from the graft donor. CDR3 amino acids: CASIRGGGRTEAFF. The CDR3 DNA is TGTGCCAGCATAAGAGGAGGTGGGCGGACTGAAGCTTTCTTT.